The clone carrying this T cell receptor (beta chain) was seen once. With 60 Vbeta and 13 Jbeta primers, the PCR was carried out. The assay was immunoSEQ multiplex PCR, and TCRdb's table has in-frame clones only and misses some. The table includes 100,000 to 150,000 clones, around 67% detected once. In germline, CDR1 is MGHDK, CDR2 SYGVNS. The CDR3 extends over 17 amino acids. The V and J ends lost 6 bases and 5 bases respectively, with 20 bases between them. These data are taken from a study of cytomegalovirus exposure and HLA in healthy donors. The chain joins TRBV25-1 to TRBJ1-6; D is ambiguous. The sequenced sample consisted of PBMCs. The clonotype originates from a woman between 40 and 50 years old in good health and CMV-seropositive. CDR3 DNA: TGTGCCAGCAGCTTGAACGGGATGGGATCGCATAATTCACCCCTCCACTTT. Its translation is CASSLNGMGSHNSPLHF.